This TCR beta chain appears in the sequencing data of a study of PD-1 blockade in mismatch repair-deficient tumors. All patients were mismatch repair deficient, assessed by either PCR or immunohistochemistry. CDR1 and CDR2 from the germline V gene are MDHEN and SYDVKM. The CDR3 is made up of 14 amino acids. The V gene lost 2 bases and the J gene lost 4 bases, with 11 bases spanning the gap. Here immunoSEQ multiplex PCR was the method, and the copy in TCRdb shows in-frame clones only, minus some. The table shows around 100,000 clones, with around 80% occurring only once. This specimen was peripheral blood, taken 60 weeks after starting pembrolizumab. This clonotype was obtained from an adult with mismatch repair-deficient cancer. The genes are TRBV28 and TRBJ1-2; tentative D call: TRBD1 (6 bases). CDR3 loop: CASSLPRGGYGYTF. CDR3 sequence (DNA): TGTGCCAGCAGTTTACCGAGGGGGGGCTATGGCTACACCTTC.